This T cell receptor beta chain derives from a study of human T cells and chemical hapten exposure. Study at large: Diphenylcyclopropenone, dosed weekly to the scalp, was given to patients throughout the roughly 25-week study.

Germline-derived CDR1 and CDR2 are SGDLS and YYNGEE. This CDR3 comprises 14 residues. Losses at the gene ends were 3 bases for V and 8 bases for J; bases not matched to a gene: 2. Time point in this sample: patch test 2, 6 weeks after DPC sensitization. The treatment: therapeutic diphenylcyclopropenone sensitization with weekly scalp DPC. The library put unique molecular identifiers onto individual cDNA molecules. TCRdb reanalysed the RACE reads using MiXCR and keeps one entry per CDR3 protein. This sample has about 140,000 distinct CDR3 sequences; over 9.5% occur once, and the top ten carry 1.3% to 1.5%.

The clonotype comes from a woman aged 45-60 years with alopecia areata. Some clones in this sample may be carry-over from other donors' samples. The genes are TRBV9 and TRBJ1-6, with TRBD1 matching 10 bases. The sequencing used whole blood, collected in connection with sensitization to the hapten diphenylcyclopropenone (DPC). CDR3 region: CASSAGTGDSPLHF. The DNA for the CDR3 is TGTGCCAGCAGCGCCGGGACAGGGGATTCACCCCTCCACTTT.